The 5 T cell receptor beta chains given below trace back to one sample, sequenced in a study of technical replicates of blood from several donors (dated by TCRdb to between 2016 and 2019). The library was prepared using the immunoSEQ multiplex PCR assay. TCRdb re-hosts the immuneACCESS table, in-frame sequences only. Its copies lack some clones; in the studies checked, an unresolved V gene accounts for under half of them, and the cause for the rest is not known. This sample has around 100,000 clones in its table, and 96% of those were observed once. The ten largest clones capture 0.21% of the sample. Sequenced sample: T cells isolated from PBMCs. The receptors here all came from a human donor in good health.

The chain uses TRBV20-1 and TRBJ1-2; D unresolved. The CDR3 consists of 11 residues. CDR1 is DFQATT, CDR2 SNEGSKA, per germline (reference sequence). Trimming took 2 bases from V and 6 from J, leaving 7 bases between them. The chain's CDR3 is CSARQVDGYTF. The CDR3 nucleotides are TGCAGTGCTAGACAGGTCGATGGCTACACCTTC.

In this sample, this clone turned up a few times. The V gene is TRBV6-1, the J gene TRBJ1-1; D call uncertain. Trimming cost V 3 bases and J 4 bases, with 12 bases left between them. The germline CDR1 and CDR2 sequences are MNHNS and SASEGT. The CDR3 spans 14 residues. The DNA of the CDR3 is TGTGCCAGCAGTGAGACCGGGCGGGCCACTGAAGCTTTCTTT. Translating gives CASSETGRATEAFF.

This clone was seen just once. The rearrangement links TRBV11-3 to TRBJ2-7; the match to TRBD2 covers 9 bases. The germline V gene encodes CDR1 SGHNT and CDR2 YENEEA. The junction had 10 bases not matched to a gene; V was cut back by 5 bases and J by 2 bases. There are 16 residues in the CDR3. In nucleotides, the CDR3 is TGTGCCAGCAGCCCCGAGCGGGGGGTCCAGACCTACGAGCAGTACTTC. Translating it yields CASSPERGVQTYEQYF.

V is TRBV2 and J is TRBJ1-5; TRBD1 matches 7 bases. This CDR3 comprises 13 residues. After removal of 8 bases from V and 6 bases from J, the junction contained 7 bases not matched to a gene. The germline gives CDR1 SNHLY, CDR2 FYNNEI. CDR3 loop: CASRQGGGQPQHF. CDR3 in DNA: TGTGCCAGCCGACAGGGCGGAGGTCAGCCCCAGCATTTT.

The gene calls are TRBV7-9 and TRBJ2-7; 7 nucleotides align to TRBD1. Losses at the gene ends were 5 bases for V and 6 bases for J; bases not matched to a gene: 7. The CDR3 consists of 13 residues. In germline, CDR1 is SEHNR, CDR2 FQNEAQ (reference sequence). The CDR3 DNA follows: TGTGCCAGCAGCCAGGGGGTAACAAGCGAGCAGTACTTC. Amino acids: CASSQGVTSEQYF.